This T cell receptor (beta chain) was observed in a study of OX40 agonist ivuxolimab in advanced cancers. Individuals having autoimmune disease history or systemic immunosuppression were not enrolled. Data came from immunoSEQ multiplex PCR; TCRdb stores just in-frame clones and leaves some out. Of fewer than 90,000 clones in the sample, 88% were seen once. Study-level results: At doses 0.1 to 3.0 mg/kg, CD4+ and CD8+ clones expanded.

V trimming: 6 bases; J trimming: 5 bases; junction bases outside the gene matches: 4. The CDR3 is 14 residues long. Germline values: CDR1 SNHLY, CDR2 FYNNEI. Worth noting for this clone: Its target is not known.

The rearrangement links TRBV2 to TRBJ2-3; 11 bases line up with TRBD2. This receptor was taken from an adult with an advanced solid tumor such as melanoma, head and neck, liver or kidney cancer. The sequenced sample was CD4+ or CD8+ T cells sorted from blood, obtained in a trial of the OX40 agonist ivuxolimab. In DNA, the CDR3 is TGTGCCAGCAGCCTAGCGGGGGGAGAAGATACGCAGTATTTT. It encodes CASSLAGGEDTQYF.